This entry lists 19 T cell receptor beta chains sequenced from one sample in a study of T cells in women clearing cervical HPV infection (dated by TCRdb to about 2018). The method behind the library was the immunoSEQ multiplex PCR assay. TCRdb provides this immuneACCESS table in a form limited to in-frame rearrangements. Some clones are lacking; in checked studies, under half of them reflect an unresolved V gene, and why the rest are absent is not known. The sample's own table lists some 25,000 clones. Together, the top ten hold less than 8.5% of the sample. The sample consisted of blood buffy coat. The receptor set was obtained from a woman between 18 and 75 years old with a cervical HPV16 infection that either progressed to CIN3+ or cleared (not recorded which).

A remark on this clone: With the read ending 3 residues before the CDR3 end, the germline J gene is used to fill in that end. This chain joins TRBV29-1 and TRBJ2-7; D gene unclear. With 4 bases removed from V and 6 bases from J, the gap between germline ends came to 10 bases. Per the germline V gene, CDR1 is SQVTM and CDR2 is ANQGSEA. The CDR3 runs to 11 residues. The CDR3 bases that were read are TGCAGCGTTGTTTTAGCCTCCGAG. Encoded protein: CSVVLASE. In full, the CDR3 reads CSVVLASEQYF.

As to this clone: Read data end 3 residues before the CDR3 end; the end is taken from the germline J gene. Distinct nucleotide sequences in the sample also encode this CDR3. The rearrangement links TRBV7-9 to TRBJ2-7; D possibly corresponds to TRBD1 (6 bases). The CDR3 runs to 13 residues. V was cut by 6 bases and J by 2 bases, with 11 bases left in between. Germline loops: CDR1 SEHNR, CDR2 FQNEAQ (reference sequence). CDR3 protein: CASSEDSTYEQYF. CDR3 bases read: TGTGCCAGCAGTGAGGACAGCACCTACGAG. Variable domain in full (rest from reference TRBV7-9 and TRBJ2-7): DTGVSQNPRHKITKRGQNVTFRCDPISEHNRLYWYRQTLGQGPEFLTYFQNEAQLEKSRLLSDRFSAERPKGSFSTLEIQRTEQGDSAMYLCASSEDSTYEQYFGPGTRLTVT.

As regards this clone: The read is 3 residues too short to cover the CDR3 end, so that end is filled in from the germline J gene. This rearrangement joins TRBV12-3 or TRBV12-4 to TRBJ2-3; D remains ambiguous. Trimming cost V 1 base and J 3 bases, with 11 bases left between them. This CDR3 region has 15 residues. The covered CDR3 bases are TGTGCCAGCAGTTTAGAGGGTAGTCGGACAGATACG. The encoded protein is CASSLEGSRTDT. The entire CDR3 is CASSLEGSRTDTQYF.

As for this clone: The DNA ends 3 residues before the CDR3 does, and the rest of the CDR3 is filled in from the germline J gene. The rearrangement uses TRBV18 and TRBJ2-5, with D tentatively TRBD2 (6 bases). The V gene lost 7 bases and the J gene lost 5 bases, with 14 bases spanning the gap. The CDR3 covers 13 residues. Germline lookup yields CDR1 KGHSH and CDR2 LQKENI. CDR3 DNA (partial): TGTGCCAGCTTACGGGGGACGGAGGAGACC. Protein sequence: CASLRGTEET. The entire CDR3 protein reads CASLRGTEETQYF.

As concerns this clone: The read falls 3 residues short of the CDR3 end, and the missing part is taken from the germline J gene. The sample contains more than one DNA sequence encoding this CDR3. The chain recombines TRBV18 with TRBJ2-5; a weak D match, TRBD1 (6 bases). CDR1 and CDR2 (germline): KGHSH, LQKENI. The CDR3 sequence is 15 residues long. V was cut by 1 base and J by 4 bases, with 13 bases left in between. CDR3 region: CASSPREQGLETQYF. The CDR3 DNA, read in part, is TGTGCCAGCTCACCACGTGAACAGGGTTTAGAGACC. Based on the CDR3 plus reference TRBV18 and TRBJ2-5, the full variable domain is NAGVMQNPRHLVRRRGQEARLRCSPMKGHSHVYWYRQLPEEGLKFMVYLQKENIIDESGMPKERFSAEFPKEGPSILRIQQVVRGDSAAYFCASSPREQGLETQYFGPGTRLLVL.

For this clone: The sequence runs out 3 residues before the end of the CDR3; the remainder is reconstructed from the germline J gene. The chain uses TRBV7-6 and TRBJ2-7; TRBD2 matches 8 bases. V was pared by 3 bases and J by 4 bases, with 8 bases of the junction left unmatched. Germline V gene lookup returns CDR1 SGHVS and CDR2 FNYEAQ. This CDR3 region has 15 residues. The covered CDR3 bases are TGTGCCAGCAGCTTTGGAACTAGCGGAGAATACGAG. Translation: CASSFGTSGEYE. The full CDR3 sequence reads CASSFGTSGEYEQYF.

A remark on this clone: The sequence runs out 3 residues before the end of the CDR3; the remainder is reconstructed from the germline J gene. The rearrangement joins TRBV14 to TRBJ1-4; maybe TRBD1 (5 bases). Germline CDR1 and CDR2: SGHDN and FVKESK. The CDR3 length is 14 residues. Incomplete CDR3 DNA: TGTGCCAGCAGCCAAGGCCAGGGTTTTGTGACA. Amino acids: CASSQGQGFVT. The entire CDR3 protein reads CASSQGQGFVTLFF. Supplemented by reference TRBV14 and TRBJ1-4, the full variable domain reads EAGVTQFPSHSVIEKGQTVTLRCDPISGHDNLYWYRRVMGKEIKFLLHFVKESKQDESGMPNNRFLAERTGGTYSTLKVQPAELEDSGVYFCASSQGQGFVTLFFGSGTQLSVL.

CDR3 in amino acids: CASSSTSGRAYGTDTQYF. The part of the CDR3 DNA that was read is TGTGCCAGCAGCTCGACTAGCGGGAGGGCGTACGGCACAGATACG. The chain carries TRBV7-6 and TRBJ2-3; 14 bases are shared with TRBD2. The DNA ends 3 residues before the CDR3 does, and the rest of the CDR3 is filled in from the germline J gene. The CDR3 length is 18 residues. Germline V lookup: CDR1 SGHVS, CDR2 FNYEAQ. Trimming took 4 bases from V and 1 from J; bases not matched to a gene: 7.

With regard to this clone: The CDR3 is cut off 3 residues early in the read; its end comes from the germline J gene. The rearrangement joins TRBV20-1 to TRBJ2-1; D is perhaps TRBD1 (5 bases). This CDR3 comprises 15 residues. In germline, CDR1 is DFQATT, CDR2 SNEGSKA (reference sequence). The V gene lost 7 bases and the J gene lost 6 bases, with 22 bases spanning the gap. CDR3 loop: CSGVVPQGSGNEQFF. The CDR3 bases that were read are TGCAGTGGCGTCGTCCCCCAGGGTTCAGGCAATGAG.

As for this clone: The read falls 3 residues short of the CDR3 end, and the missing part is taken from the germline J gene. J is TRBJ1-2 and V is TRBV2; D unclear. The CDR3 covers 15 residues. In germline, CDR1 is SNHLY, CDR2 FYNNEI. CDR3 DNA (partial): TGTGCCAGCAACTCCCTGGCGGGAGCCGCAGATACC. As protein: CASNSLAGAADT. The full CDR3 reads CASNSLAGAADTYTF.

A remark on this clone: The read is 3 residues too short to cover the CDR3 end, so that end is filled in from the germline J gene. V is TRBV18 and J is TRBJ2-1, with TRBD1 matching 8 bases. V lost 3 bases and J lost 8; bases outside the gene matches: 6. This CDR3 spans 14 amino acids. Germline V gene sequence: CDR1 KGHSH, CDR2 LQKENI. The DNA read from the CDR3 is TGTGCCAGCTCACCGGGGACAGGATCGGATGAG. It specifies CASSPGTGSDE. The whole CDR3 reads CASSPGTGSDEQFF.

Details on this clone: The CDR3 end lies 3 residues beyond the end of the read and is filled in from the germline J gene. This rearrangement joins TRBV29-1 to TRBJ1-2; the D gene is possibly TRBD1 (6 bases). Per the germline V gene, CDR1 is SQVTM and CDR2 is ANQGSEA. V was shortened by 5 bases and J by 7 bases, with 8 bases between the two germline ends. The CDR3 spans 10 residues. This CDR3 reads CSVRGAGYTF. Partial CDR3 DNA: TGCAGCGTTCGGGGGGCTGGC. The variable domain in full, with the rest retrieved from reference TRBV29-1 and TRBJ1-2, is SAVISQKPSRDICQRGTSLTIQCQVDSQVTMMFWYRQQPGQSLTLIATANQGSEATYESGFVIDKFPISRPNLTFSTLTVSNMSPEDSSIYLCSVRGAGYTFGSGTRLTVV.

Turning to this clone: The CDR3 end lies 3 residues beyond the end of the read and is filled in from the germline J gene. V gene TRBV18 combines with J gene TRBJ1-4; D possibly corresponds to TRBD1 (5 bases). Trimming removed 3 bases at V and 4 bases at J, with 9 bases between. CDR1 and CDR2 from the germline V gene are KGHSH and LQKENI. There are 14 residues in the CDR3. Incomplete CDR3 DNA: TGTGCCAGCTCACCTGGGACTGGTAATGAAAAA. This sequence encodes CASSPGTGNEK. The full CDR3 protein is CASSPGTGNEKLFF.

The covered CDR3 bases are TGTGCCAGCAGCTTCTCGACAGGTAATGAG. This translates into CASSFSTGNE. The whole CDR3 sequence reads CASSFSTGNEQFF. V is TRBV7-6 and J is TRBJ2-1, with D possibly being TRBD1 (6 bases). Read data end 3 residues before the CDR3 end; the end is taken from the germline J gene. With 3 bases removed from V and 7 bases from J, the gap between germline ends came to 10 bases. This CDR3 is built from 13 residues. Germline-derived CDR1 and CDR2 are SGHVS and FNYEAQ.

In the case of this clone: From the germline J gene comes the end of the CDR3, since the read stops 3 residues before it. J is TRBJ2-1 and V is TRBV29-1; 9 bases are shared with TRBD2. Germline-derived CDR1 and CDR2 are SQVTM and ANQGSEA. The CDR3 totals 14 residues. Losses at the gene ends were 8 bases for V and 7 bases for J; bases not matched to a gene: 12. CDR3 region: CSMSAGGNINEQFF. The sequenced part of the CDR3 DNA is TGCAGCATGTCAGCGGGAGGAAATATAAATGAG.

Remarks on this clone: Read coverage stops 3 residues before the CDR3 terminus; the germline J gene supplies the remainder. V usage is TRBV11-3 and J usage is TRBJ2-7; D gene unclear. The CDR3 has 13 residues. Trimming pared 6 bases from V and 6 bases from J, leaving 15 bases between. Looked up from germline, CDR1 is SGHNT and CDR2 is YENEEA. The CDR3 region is CASSLTTPTEQYF. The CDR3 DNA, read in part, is TGTGCCAGCAGTCTTACTACTCCCACCGAG.

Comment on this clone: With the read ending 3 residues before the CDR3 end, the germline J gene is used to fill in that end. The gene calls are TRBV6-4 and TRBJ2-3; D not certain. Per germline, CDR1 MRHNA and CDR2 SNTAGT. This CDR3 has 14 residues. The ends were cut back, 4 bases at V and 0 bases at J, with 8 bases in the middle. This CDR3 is CASSVHPSTDTQYF. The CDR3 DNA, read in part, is TGTGCCAGCAGTGTACATCCTAGCACAGATACG.

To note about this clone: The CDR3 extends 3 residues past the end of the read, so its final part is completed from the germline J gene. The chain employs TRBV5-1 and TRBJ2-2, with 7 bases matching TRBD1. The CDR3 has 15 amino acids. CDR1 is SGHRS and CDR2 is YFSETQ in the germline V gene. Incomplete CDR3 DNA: TGCGCCAGCAGCTTGGCGGGACAGACACTTTCACCG. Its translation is CASSLAGQTLSP. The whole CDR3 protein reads CASSLAGQTLSPLFF.

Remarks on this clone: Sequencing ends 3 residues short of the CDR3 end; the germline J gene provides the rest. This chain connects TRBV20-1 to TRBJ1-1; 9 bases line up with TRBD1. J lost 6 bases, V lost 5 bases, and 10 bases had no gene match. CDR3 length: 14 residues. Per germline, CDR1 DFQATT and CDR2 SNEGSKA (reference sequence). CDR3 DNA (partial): TGCAGTGCTCGCCCGGGACAGGGCGGCGCTGAA. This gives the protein CSARPGQGGAE. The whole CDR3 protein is CSARPGQGGAEAFF.